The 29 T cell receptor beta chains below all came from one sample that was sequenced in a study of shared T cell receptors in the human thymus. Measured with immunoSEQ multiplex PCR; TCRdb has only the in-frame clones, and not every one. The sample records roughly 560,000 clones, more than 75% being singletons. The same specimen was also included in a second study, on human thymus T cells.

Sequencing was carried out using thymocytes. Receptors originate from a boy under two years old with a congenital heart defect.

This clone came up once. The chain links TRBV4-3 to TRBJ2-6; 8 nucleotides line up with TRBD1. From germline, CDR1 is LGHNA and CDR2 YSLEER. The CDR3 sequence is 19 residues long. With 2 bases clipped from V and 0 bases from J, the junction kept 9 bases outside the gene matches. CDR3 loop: CASSQPQGTGNSGANVLTF. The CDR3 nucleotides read TGCGCCAGCAGCCAACCACAGGGGACAGGCAACTCTGGGGCCAACGTCCTGACTTTC.

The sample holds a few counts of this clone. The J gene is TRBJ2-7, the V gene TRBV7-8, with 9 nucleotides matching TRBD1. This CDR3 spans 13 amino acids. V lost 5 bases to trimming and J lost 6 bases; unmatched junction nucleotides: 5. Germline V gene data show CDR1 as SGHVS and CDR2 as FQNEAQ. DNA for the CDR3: TGTGCCAGCAGCCCCCGGACAGGGGCCGAGCAGTACTTC. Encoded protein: CASSPRTGAEQYF.

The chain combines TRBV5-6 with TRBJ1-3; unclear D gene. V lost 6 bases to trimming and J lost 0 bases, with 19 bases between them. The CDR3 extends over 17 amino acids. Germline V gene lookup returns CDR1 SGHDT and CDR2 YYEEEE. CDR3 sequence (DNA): TGTGCCAGCACCCTCTCCAGGTATTTTAGCTCTGGAAACACCATATATTTT. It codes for CASTLSRYFSSGNTIYF.

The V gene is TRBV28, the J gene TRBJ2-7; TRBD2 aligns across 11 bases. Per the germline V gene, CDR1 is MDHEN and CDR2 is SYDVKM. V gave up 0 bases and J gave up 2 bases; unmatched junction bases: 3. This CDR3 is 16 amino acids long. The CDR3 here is CASSLWTSGTAYEQYF. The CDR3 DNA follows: TGTGCCAGCAGTTTATGGACTAGCGGGACCGCCTACGAGCAGTACTTC.

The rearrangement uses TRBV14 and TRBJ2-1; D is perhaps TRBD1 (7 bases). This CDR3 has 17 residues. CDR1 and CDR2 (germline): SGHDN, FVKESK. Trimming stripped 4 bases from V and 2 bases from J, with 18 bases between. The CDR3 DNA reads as TGTGCCAGCAGCCTCAAGAGGCGGGACAGAGCCTACAATGAGCAGTTCTTC. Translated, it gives CASSLKRRDRAYNEQFF. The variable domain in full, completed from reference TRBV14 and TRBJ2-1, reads EAGVTQFPSHSVIEKGQTVTLRCDPISGHDNLYWYRRVMGKEIKFLLHFVKESKQDESGMPNNRFLAERTGGTYSTLKVQPAELEDSGVYFCASSLKRRDRAYNEQFFGPGTRLTVL.

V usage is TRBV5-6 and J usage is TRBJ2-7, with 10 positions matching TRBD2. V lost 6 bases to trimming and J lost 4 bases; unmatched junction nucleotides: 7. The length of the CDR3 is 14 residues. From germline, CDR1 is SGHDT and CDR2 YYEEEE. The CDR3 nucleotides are TGTGCCAGCACCTCCGGGACTAGCGAGTACGAGCAGTACTTC. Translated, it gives CASTSGTSEYEQYF.

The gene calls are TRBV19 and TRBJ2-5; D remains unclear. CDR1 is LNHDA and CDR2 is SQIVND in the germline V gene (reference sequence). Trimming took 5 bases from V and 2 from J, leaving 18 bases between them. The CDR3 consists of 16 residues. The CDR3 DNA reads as TGTGCCAGTAGTTTGTCAGGTCGGTCCAGGCAAGAGACCCAGTACTTC. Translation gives CASSLSGRSRQETQYF.

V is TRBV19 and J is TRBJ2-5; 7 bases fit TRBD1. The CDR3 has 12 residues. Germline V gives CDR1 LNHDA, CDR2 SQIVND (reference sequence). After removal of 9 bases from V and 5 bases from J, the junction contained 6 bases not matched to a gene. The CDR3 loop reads CASRGTPETQYF. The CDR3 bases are TGTGCCAGCAGGGGGACCCCCGAGACCCAGTACTTC.

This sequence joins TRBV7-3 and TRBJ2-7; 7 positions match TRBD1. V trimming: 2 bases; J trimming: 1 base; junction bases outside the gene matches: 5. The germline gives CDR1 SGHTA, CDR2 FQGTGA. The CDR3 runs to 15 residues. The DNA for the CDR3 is TGTGCCAGCAGCTTAGAGGGGGCGGAATCCTACGAGCAGTACTTC. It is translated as CASSLEGAESYEQYF.

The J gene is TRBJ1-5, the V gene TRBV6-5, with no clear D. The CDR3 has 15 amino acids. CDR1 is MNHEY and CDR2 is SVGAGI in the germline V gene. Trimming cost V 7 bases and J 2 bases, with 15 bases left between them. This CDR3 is CASTHLGKGNQPQHF. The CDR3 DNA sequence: TGTGCCAGCACCCACCTGGGCAAGGGCAATCAGCCCCAGCATTTT.

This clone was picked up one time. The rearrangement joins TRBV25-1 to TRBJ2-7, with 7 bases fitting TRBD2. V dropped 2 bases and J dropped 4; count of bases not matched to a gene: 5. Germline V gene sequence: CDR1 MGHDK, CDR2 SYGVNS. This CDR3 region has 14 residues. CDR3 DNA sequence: TGTGCCAGCAGTGAAGGGGCGGGACTATACGAGCAGTACTTC. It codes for CASSEGAGLYEQYF.

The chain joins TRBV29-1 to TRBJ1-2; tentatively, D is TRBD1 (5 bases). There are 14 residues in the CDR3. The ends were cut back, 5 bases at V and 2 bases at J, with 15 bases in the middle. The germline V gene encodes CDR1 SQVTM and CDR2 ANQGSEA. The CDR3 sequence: CSVSKTQGNYGYTF. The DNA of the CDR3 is TGCAGCGTTTCTAAAACCCAGGGAAACTATGGCTACACCTTC.

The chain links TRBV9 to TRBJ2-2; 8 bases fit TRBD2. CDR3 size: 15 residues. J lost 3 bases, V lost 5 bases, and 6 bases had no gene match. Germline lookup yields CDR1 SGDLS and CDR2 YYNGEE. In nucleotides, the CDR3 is TGTGCCAGCAGTACCCTAGCGGGCGACACCGGGGAGCTGTTTTTT. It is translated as CASSTLAGDTGELFF.

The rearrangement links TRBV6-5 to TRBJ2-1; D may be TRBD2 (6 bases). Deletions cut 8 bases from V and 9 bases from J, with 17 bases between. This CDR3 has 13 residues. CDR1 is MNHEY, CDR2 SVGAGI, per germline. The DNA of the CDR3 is TGTGCCAGCCACCCGGACCACGGGGGTGAGCAGTTCTTC. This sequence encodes CASHPDHGGEQFF.

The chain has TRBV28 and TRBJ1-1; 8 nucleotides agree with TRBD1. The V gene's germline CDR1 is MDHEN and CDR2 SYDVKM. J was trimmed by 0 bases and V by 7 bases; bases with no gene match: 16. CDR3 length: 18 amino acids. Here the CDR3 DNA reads TGTGCCAGCATCATGTCCGGGCAGGACAGGGACATGAACACTGAAGCTTTCTTT. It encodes CASIMSGQDRDMNTEAFF.

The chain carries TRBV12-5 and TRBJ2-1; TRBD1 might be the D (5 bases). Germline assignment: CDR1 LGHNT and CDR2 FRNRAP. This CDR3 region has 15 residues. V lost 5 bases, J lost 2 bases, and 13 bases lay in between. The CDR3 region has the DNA TGTGCTAGTGGTAGAGACAGTGGGCCCTACAATGAGCAGTTCTTC. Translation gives CASGRDSGPYNEQFF.

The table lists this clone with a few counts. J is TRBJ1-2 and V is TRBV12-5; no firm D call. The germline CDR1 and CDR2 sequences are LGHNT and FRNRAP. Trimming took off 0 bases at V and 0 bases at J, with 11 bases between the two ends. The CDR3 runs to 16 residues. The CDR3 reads CASGLVREVANYGYTF. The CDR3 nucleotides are TGTGCTAGTGGTTTGGTACGAGAGGTGGCTAACTATGGCTACACCTTC.

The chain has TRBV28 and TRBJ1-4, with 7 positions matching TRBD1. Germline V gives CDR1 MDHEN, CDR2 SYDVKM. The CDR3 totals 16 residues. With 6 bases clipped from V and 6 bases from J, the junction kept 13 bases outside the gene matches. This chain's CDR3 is CASSQNGQDWHEKLFF. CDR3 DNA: TGTGCCAGCAGCCAAAATGGACAGGATTGGCATGAAAAACTGTTTTTT.

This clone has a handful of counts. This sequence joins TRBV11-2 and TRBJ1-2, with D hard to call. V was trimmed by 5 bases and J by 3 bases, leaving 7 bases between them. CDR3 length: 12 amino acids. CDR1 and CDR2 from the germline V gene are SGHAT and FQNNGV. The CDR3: CASSPRDYGYTF. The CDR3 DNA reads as TGTGCCAGCAGCCCGAGGGACTATGGCTACACCTTC.

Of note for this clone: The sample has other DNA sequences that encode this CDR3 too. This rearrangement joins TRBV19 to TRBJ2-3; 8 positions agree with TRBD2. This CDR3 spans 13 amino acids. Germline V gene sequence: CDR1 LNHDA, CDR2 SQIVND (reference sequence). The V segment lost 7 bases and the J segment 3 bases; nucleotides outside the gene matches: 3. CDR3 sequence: CASTRGATDTQYF. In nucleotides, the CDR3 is TGTGCCAGTACGCGGGGGGCTACAGATACGCAGTATTTT.

The CDR3 bases are TGTGCCAGCAGCTTACTAGGCCACAATGAGCAGTTCTTC. It specifies CASSLLGHNEQFF. The chain has TRBV7-9 and TRBJ2-1; D gene ambiguous. Trimming cost V 2 bases and J 5 bases, with 7 bases left between them. The CDR3 is 13 amino acids. The germline V gene encodes CDR1 SEHNR and CDR2 FQNEAQ (reference sequence).

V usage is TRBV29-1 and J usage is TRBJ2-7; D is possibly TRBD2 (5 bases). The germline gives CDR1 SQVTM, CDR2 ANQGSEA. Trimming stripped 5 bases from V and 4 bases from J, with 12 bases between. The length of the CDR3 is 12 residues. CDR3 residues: CSVQGLRYEQYF. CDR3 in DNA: TGCAGCGTTCAAGGACTGCGTTACGAGCAGTACTTC.

CDR3 sequence: CASTPSAGSKRRPYEQYF. In DNA, the CDR3 is TGTGCCAGCACCCCGTCGGCGGGGTCCAAAAGACGCCCCTACGAGCAGTACTTC. The chain is built from TRBV28 and TRBJ2-7, with D possibly matching TRBD2 (6 bases). The germline gives CDR1 MDHEN, CDR2 SYDVKM. The length of the CDR3 is 18 residues. The V and J ends lost 7 bases and 2 bases respectively, with 27 bases between them.

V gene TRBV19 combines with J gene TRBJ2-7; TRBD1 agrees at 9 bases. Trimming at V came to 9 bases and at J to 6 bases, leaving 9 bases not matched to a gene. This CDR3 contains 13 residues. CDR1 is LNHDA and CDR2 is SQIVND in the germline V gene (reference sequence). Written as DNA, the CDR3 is TGTGCCAGCTGGGACAGGGAGGGTGTCGAGCAGTACTTC. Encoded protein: CASWDREGVEQYF.

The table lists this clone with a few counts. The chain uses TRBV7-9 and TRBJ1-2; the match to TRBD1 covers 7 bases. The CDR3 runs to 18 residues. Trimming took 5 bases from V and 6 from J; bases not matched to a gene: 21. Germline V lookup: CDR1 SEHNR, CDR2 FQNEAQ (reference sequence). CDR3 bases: TGTGCCAGCAGCATTACACCTTTAAGGGGGCGCGGGCATAATGGCTACACCTTC. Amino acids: CASSITPLRGRGHNGYTF.

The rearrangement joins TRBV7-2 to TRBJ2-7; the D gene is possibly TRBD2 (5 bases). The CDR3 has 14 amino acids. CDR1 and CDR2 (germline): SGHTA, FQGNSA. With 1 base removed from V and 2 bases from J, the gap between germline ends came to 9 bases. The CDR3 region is CASSLVLAPYEQYF. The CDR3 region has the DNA TGTGCCAGCAGCTTAGTTCTAGCCCCCTACGAGCAGTACTTC. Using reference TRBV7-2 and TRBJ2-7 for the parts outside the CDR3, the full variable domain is GAGVSQSPSNKVTEKGKDVELRCDPISGHTALYWYRQSLGQGLEFLIYFQGNSAPDKSGLPSDRFSAERTGGSVSTLTIQRTQQEDSAVYLCASSLVLAPYEQYFGPGTRLTVT.

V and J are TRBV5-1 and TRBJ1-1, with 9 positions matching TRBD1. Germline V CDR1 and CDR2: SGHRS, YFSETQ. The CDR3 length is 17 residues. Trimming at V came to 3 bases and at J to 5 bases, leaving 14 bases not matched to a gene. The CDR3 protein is CASSWDRVRRRRTEAFF. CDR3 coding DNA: TGCGCCAGCAGCTGGGACAGGGTGAGAAGGAGAAGGACTGAAGCTTTCTTT.

Written as DNA, the CDR3 is TGTGCCTGGAGTGGGTGGGCAGGGGGCGATGAGCAGTTCTTC. This codes for CAWSGWAGGDEQFF. The V call is TRBV30, the J call TRBJ2-1, with 8 bases identical to TRBD1. The J segment lost 8 bases and the V segment lost 1 base, leaving 7 bases of the junction unmatched. Germline loops: CDR1 GTSNPN, CDR2 SVGIG (reference sequence). The CDR3 is 14 amino acids.

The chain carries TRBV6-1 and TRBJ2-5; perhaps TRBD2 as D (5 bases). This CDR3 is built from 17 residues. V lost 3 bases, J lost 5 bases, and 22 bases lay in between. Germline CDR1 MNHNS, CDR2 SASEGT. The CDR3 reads CASSETESGDLWETQYF. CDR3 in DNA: TGTGCCAGCAGTGAGACCGAGAGCGGAGATCTGTGGGAGACCCAGTACTTC.